The 21 T cell receptor beta chains below were found in one sample sequenced in a study of T-cell memory formation after mild COVID-19. Via MiXCR, TCRdb re-called the 5' RACE reads, giving one row per CDR3 protein. The sample lists around 200,000 distinct CDR3 sequences; 27% were seen once. The specimen was PBMCs or a T cell subset sorted from them (not recorded which). These TCRs come from an adult woman who had mild COVID-19 (a few samples of this study predate the infection). Cell type and time point are not known.

The chain combines TRBV7-8 with TRBJ2-3, with D tentatively TRBD2 (6 bases). Germline V gene data show CDR1 as SGHVS and CDR2 as FQNEAQ. The V gene lost 3 bases and the J gene lost 2 bases, with 9 bases spanning the gap. The CDR3 has 14 amino acids. The CDR3 loop is CASSLGLVTDTQYF. The CDR3 nucleotides are TGTGCCAGCAGCTTGGGACTCGTCACAGATACGCAGTATTTT.

The V call is TRBV20-1, the J call TRBJ2-7; TRBD2 matches 8 bases. Germline V gives CDR1 DFQATT, CDR2 SNEGSKA (reference sequence). CDR3 length: 14 residues. Trimming cost V 0 bases and J 3 bases; bases outside gene matches: 4. CDR3 sequence: CSARDMRGDYEQYF. The CDR3 coding sequence is TGCAGTGCTAGAGATATGCGGGGGGACTACGAGCAGTACTTC.

The J gene is TRBJ1-1, the V gene TRBV6-2 or TRBV6-3; D gene ambiguous. The CDR3 has 12 amino acids. Germline CDR1 reads MNHEY; CDR2 reads SVGEGT. With 6 bases removed from V and 1 base from J, the gap between germline ends came to 6 bases. The DNA for the CDR3 is TGTGCCAGCAGGGAACCGAACACTGAAGCTTTCTTT. Translation: CASREPNTEAFF.

This rearrangement joins TRBV7-6 to TRBJ2-7; D assignment may be TRBD1 or TRBD2 (5 bases each). From germline, CDR1 is SGHVS and CDR2 FNYEAQ. Trimming took off 5 bases at V and 5 bases at J, with 10 bases between the two ends. This CDR3 has 12 residues. The CDR3 loop reads CASSPRGHEQYF. The CDR3 nucleotides are TGTGCCAGCAGCCCGAGGGGACACGAGCAGTACTTC.

This clonotype occurred once. The V call is TRBV6-7, the J call TRBJ1-3; maybe TRBD1 (6 bases). TRBV6-7 qualifies as an ORF whose function is uncertain. The CDR3 extends over 14 amino acids. Trimming left V 5 bases short and J 3 bases short, with 11 bases between. The DNA of the CDR3 is TGTGCCAGCAGTCAAACAGGGTATGGAAACACCATATATTTT. It encodes CASSQTGYGNTIYF.

In its sample, this clonotype was seen a few times. The chain recombines TRBV20-1 with TRBJ2-1, with TRBD2 matching 15 bases. CDR1 is DFQATT, CDR2 SNEGSKA, per germline (reference sequence). J gave up 3 bases and V 3 bases, and 12 bases lay outside the gene matches. This CDR3 region has 19 residues. CDR3: CSASSGGLAGGSGYNEQFF. CDR3 in DNA: TGCAGTGCTAGTTCCGGAGGACTAGCGGGAGGGTCGGGCTACAATGAGCAGTTCTTC.

This chain uses TRBV6-1 with TRBJ1-2, with D possibly TRBD1 on 5 matching bases. This CDR3 comprises 12 residues. Looked up from germline, CDR1 is MNHNS and CDR2 is SASEGT. The ends were cut back, 1 base at V and 10 bases at J, with 10 bases in the middle. The DNA of the CDR3 is TGTGCCAGCAGTGAAGAATGGGGGGTCTACACCTTC. It is translated as CASSEEWGVYTF.

The V and J genes are TRBV7-6 and TRBJ1-4; D gene unclear. CDR3 length: 15 residues. The V gene lost 4 bases and the J gene lost 6 bases, with 15 bases spanning the gap. CDR1 and CDR2 (germline): SGHVS, FNYEAQ. The CDR3 bases are TGTGCCAGCAGCTCCGACGGGCCCCAAGATGAAAAACTGTTTTTT. This gives the protein CASSSDGPQDEKLFF.

This chain joins TRBV19 and TRBJ2-1, with 8 bases matching TRBD2. CDR1 and CDR2 (germline): LNHDA, SQIVND (reference sequence). V shed 1 base and J 8 bases; nucleotides not matched to a gene: 16. The CDR3 is 18 amino acids. This CDR3 is CASSIGTGGGSFFYEQFF. The DNA of the CDR3 is TGTGCCAGTAGTATAGGCACGGGAGGGGGGAGTTTCTTCTATGAGCAGTTCTTC.

The rearrangement links TRBV24-1 to TRBJ2-3; 11 positions match TRBD2. The CDR3 length is 16 residues. Germline CDR1 and CDR2: KGHDR and SFDVKD. With 4 bases clipped from V and 4 bases from J, the junction kept 6 bases outside the gene matches. CDR3 coding DNA: TGTGCCACCAGTGACCTGCTAGCGGGGGGACCAGATACGCAGTATTTT. Translating gives CATSDLLAGGPDTQYF.

In this sample, this clonotype turned up a few times. This chain links TRBV19 with TRBJ2-3; possible D gene TRBD2, 6 bases. V was pared by 6 bases and J by 2 bases, with 15 bases between. The CDR3 totals 15 residues. From germline, CDR1 is LNHDA and CDR2 SQIVND (reference sequence). The DNA for the CDR3 is TGTGCCAGTAGCGCACCCGGGAGCCCCACAGATACGCAGTATTTT. Protein: CASSAPGSPTDTQYF.

Here the CDR3 DNA reads TGTGCCAGCAGCTTGCGATCCTACAATGAGCAGTTCTTC. It yields the protein CASSLRSYNEQFF. J is TRBJ2-1 and V is TRBV5-6; no firm D call. The V end lost 1 base, the J end lost 1 base, and 3 bases lay between the germline ends. The length of the CDR3 is 13 residues. Germline V lookup: CDR1 SGHDT, CDR2 YYEEEE.

This clonotype was counted between two and nine times. The V call is TRBV7-6, the J call TRBJ1-6, with D hard to call. There are 14 residues in the CDR3. Looked up from germline, CDR1 is SGHVS and CDR2 is FNYEAQ. V was pared by 6 bases and J by 3 bases, with 9 bases between. CDR3 in DNA: TGTGCCAGCAGTCCTACGAGCTATAATTCACCCCTCCACTTT. Translation gives CASSPTSYNSPLHF.

V usage is TRBV2 and J usage is TRBJ2-4; tentatively, D is TRBD1 or TRBD2 (6 bases each). Deletions cut 8 bases from V and 3 bases from J, with 17 bases between. This CDR3 comprises 15 residues. From germline, CDR1 is SNHLY and CDR2 FYNNEI. CDR3: CASSGVGGLKNIQYF. The CDR3 bases are TGTGCCAGCTCCGGCGTGGGGGGCCTCAAAAACATTCAGTACTTC.

This clonotype was seen ten or more times. The chain uses TRBV4-1 and TRBJ2-7; TRBD2 aligns across 8 bases. Trimming cost V 0 bases and J 2 bases; bases outside gene matches: 12. From germline, CDR1 is MGHRA and CDR2 YSYEKL. This CDR3 region has 18 residues. The CDR3 loop reads CASSQEQSRLARPYEQYF. CDR3 nucleotides: TGCGCCAGCAGCCAAGAGCAGTCGAGACTAGCGCGGCCCTACGAGCAGTACTTC.

The chain joins TRBV4-3 to TRBJ1-1; no clear D gene. The CDR3 runs 14 residues. The germline V gene has CDR1 LGHNA and CDR2 YSLEER. V was clipped by 1 base and J by 7 bases, with 13 bases between them. As DNA, the CDR3 is TGCGCCAGCAGCCAAGTTGGGGAGTCAGTTGAAGCTTTCTTT. Its translation: CASSQVGESVEAFF.

This clonotype was picked up a small number of times. The chain employs TRBV4-3 and TRBJ2-4; 10 bases are shared with TRBD2. Germline V CDR1 and CDR2: LGHNA, YSLEER. J lost 1 base, V lost 0 bases, and 6 bases had no gene match. The CDR3 sequence is 18 residues long. CDR3 DNA sequence: TGCGCCAGCAGCCAAGACCTAGCGGGAGTTTCGGCCAAAAACATTCAGTACTTC. Translated: CASSQDLAGVSAKNIQYF.

This sequence joins TRBV6-2 or TRBV6-3 and TRBJ2-5; D is uncertain. This CDR3 is 10 amino acids long. V lost 7 bases and J 2 bases, leaving 2 bases between the germline ends. Germline V gives CDR1 MNHEY, CDR2 SVGEGT. CDR3 DNA: TGTGCCAGCATGCAAGAGACCCAGTACTTC. It yields the protein CASMQETQYF.

A few counts support this clonotype. This chain links TRBV7-2 with TRBJ1-1; no definite D call. The CDR3 runs 14 residues. CDR1 is SGHTA, CDR2 FQGNSA, per germline. Deletions cut 5 bases from V and 1 base from J, with 11 bases between. CDR3 protein: CASSARQRNTEAFF. The CDR3 DNA is TGTGCCAGCAGCGCCCGACAAAGGAACACTGAAGCTTTCTTT.

This clonotype came up a few times. The V call is TRBV2, the J call TRBJ2-7; the D gene is possibly TRBD2 (6 bases). V lost 8 bases to trimming and J lost 4 bases, with 24 bases between them. Germline V CDR1 and CDR2: SNHLY, FYNNEI. The CDR3 has 16 amino acids. The DNA of the CDR3 is TGTGCCAGCGAGTACTTCCCCCAGGGACTCACGTACGAGCAGTACTTC. As protein: CASEYFPQGLTYEQYF.

V is TRBV7-3 and J is TRBJ1-1; possibly TRBD1 for D (5 bases). Germline V gives CDR1 SGHTA, CDR2 FQGTGA. The CDR3 totals 14 residues. Trimming took 1 base from V and 3 from J, leaving 9 bases between them. The CDR3 is CASSLKGSDTEAFF. CDR3 bases: TGTGCCAGCAGCTTAAAGGGGTCGGACACTGAAGCTTTCTTT.